The 13 T cell receptor beta chains given below trace back to one sample, sequenced in a study of T-cell memory formation after mild COVID-19. TCRdb fed the 5' RACE reads into MiXCR, producing one record per CDR3 protein. Of around 260,000 distinct CDR3 sequences listed, 15% to 20% are singletons. Sequenced sample: PBMCs or a T cell subset sorted from them (not recorded which). The receptor source for this set is a young man who had mild COVID-19 (a few samples of this study predate the infection). Cell type and time point are not known.

The chain joins TRBV7-9 to TRBJ1-1, with a tentative D call TRBD1 (5 bases). The V gene lost 2 bases and the J gene lost 7 bases, with 20 bases spanning the gap. CDR1 SEHNR and CDR2 FQNEAQ come from the germline V gene (reference sequence). The CDR3 runs 16 residues. DNA of the CDR3: TGTGCCAGCAGCTTAAACTCCGGGACGGCTTGGGGTGAAGCTTTCTTT. Translation: CASSLNSGTAWGEAFF.

This clonotype was detected ten times or more. The chain employs TRBV12-3 or TRBV12-4 and TRBJ1-1; D might be TRBD1 (6 bases). This CDR3 has 11 amino acids. V was shortened by 6 bases and J by 5 bases, with 7 bases between the two germline ends. The CDR3 reads CASRGGTEAFF. CDR3 nucleotide sequence: TGTGCCAGCAGAGGGGGAACTGAAGCTTTCTTT.

The rearrangement links TRBV7-9 to TRBJ2-7; the D is unclear. Germline V gives CDR1 SEHNR, CDR2 FQNEAQ (reference sequence). This CDR3 is 11 amino acids long. Deletions cut 5 bases from V and 7 bases from J, with 9 bases between. CDR3 nucleotides: TGTGCCAGCAGCATAGATCGGGAGCAGTACGTC. This sequence encodes CASSIDREQYV.

The chain employs TRBV20-1 and TRBJ1-1; tentatively, D is TRBD1 (5 bases). The length of the CDR3 is 12 residues. V was shortened by 6 bases and J by 1 base, with 9 bases between the two germline ends. CDR1 is DFQATT, CDR2 SNEGSKA, per germline (reference sequence). CDR3 sequence reads: CSAGHPNTEAFF. The DNA of the CDR3 is TGCAGTGCCGGACACCCGAACACTGAAGCTTTCTTT.

The V and J genes are TRBV7-8 and TRBJ2-7; the D gene is possibly TRBD1 (6 bases). CDR1 and CDR2 (germline): SGHVS, FQNEAQ. V lost 5 bases and J lost 3, with 17 bases in between. The CDR3 is 15 amino acids. The CDR3 here is CASSPSAGDIYEQYV. The CDR3 DNA reads as TGTGCCAGCAGCCCGTCGGCAGGGGACATCTACGAGCAGTACGTC.

This clonotype appeared a few times. V and J are TRBV27 and TRBJ2-6, with 7 bases that match TRBD2. The germline CDR1 and CDR2 sequences are MNHEY and SMNVEV (reference sequence). CDR3 length equals 17 residues. J gave up 0 bases and V 3 bases, and 5 bases lay outside the gene matches. CDR3 amino acids: CASSFWGGLSGANVLTF. CDR3 DNA: TGTGCCAGCAGTTTTTGGGGGGGACTCTCTGGGGCCAACGTCCTGACTTTC.

The rearrangement uses TRBV7-6 and TRBJ2-2; 10 bases map to TRBD2. Germline V lookup: CDR1 SGHVS, CDR2 FNYEAQ. With V trimmed by 5 bases and J by 5 bases, 8 bases remained unmatched. The length of the CDR3 is 16 residues. CDR3 residues: CASSLLAGAGTGELFF. CDR3 DNA: TGTGCCAGCAGCCTCCTAGCGGGGGCTGGAACCGGGGAGCTGTTTTTT.

This clonotype was recorded a few times. The rearrangement links TRBV4-1 to TRBJ1-5; D might be TRBD1 (6 bases). From germline, CDR1 is MGHRA and CDR2 YSYEKL. Trimming stripped 4 bases from V and 4 bases from J, with 11 bases between. The CDR3 extends over 14 amino acids. The CDR3 DNA follows: TGCGCCAGCAGCCGGGCAGGGGTAAATCAGCCCCAGCATTTT. It is translated as CASSRAGVNQPQHF.

This clonotype was seen more than once but under ten times. The chain is built from TRBV18 and TRBJ2-7, with D possibly matching TRBD2 (5 bases). The V end was cut by 3 bases, the J end by 4 bases, with 16 bases between. The CDR3 totals 15 residues. Germline V lookup: CDR1 KGHSH, CDR2 LQKENI. This CDR3 reads CASSPLVEGFYEQYF. CDR3 coding DNA: TGTGCCAGCTCACCCCTGGTAGAGGGCTTTTACGAGCAGTACTTC.

This clonotype was observed a few times. This chain joins TRBV25-1 and TRBJ1-6; D uncertain. Germline V lookup: CDR1 MGHDK, CDR2 SYGVNS. V was cut by 6 bases and J by 0 bases, with 12 bases left in between. This CDR3 is built from 16 residues. CDR3 loop: CASSSPGSSYNSPLHF. CDR3 nucleotides: TGTGCCAGCAGCTCTCCTGGGAGCTCCTATAATTCACCCCTCCACTTT.

This clonotype was seen at least ten times. The rearrangement links TRBV12-3 or TRBV12-4 to TRBJ1-1; D uncertain. Trimming cost V 3 bases and J 0 bases, with 11 bases left between them. The CDR3 contains 15 residues. The CDR3 bases are TGTGCCAGCAGTTTTTCGTCGATTATGAACACTGAAGCTTTCTTT. Its protein is CASSFSSIMNTEAFF.

The chain uses TRBV7-8 and TRBJ2-5, with 10 bases matching TRBD2. The length of the CDR3 is 14 residues. Germline V gene lookup returns CDR1 SGHVS and CDR2 FQNEAQ. The V and J ends lost 8 bases and 5 bases, in that order; junction bases with no gene match: 8. The CDR3, as DNA: TGTGCCAGCGCAGCGGGGGGGCCGCGGGAGACCCAGTACTTC. It codes for CASAAGGPRETQYF.

This sequence joins TRBV28 and TRBJ2-7; TRBD1 or TRBD2 may be the D gene (6 bases each). Germline CDR1 is MDHEN and CDR2 is SYDVKM. This CDR3 is built from 15 residues. V dropped 5 bases and J dropped 9 bases, with 23 bases sitting between them. The CDR3 DNA follows: TGTGCCAGCAGTCCACCCTATGGGACATCGGAGGGGCAGTACGTC. Translation: CASSPPYGTSEGQYV.